One sample yielded the 9 T cell receptor beta chains listed below, sequenced in a study of blood T cell repertoires in COVID-19. TCRdb's copy holds only in-frame clones and misses some; the assay was immunoSEQ multiplex PCR. The data contain 150,000 to 200,000 clones, roughly 89% of them seen just once; the ten biggest clones take up about 5%. The sequenced sample was peripheral blood. These receptors came from a human donor in a cohort sampled during active COVID-19.

The rearrangement uses TRBV5-1 and TRBJ2-1; tentative D call: TRBD1 (5 bases). V lost 3 bases and J 6 bases, leaving 7 bases between the germline ends. The CDR3 runs 12 residues. In germline, CDR1 is SGHRS, CDR2 YFSETQ. DNA for the CDR3: TGCGCCAGCAGCTCAGGGCGCAATGAGCAGTTCTTC. Amino acids: CASSSGRNEQFF.

The rearrangement joins TRBV9 to TRBJ1-4; D not resolved. V lost 1 base, J lost 2 bases, and 9 bases lay in between. The CDR3 extends over 15 amino acids. CDR1 and CDR2 from the germline V gene are SGDLS and YYNGEE. The CDR3 here is CASSVIGGTNEKLFF. The CDR3 region has the DNA TGTGCCAGCAGCGTAATAGGCGGGACTAATGAAAAACTGTTTTTT.

The chain uses TRBV7-2 and TRBJ2-7; the D is unclear. Germline V gives CDR1 SGHTA, CDR2 FQGNSA. The CDR3 runs 14 residues. V was pared by 5 bases and J by 9 bases, with 20 bases between. DNA for the CDR3: TGTGCCAGCAGCCTCGAGGCACCCCTTTTTGGGCAGTACTTC. Protein: CASSLEAPLFGQYF.

The gene calls are TRBV4-1 and TRBJ2-7, with 8 bases fitting TRBD2. The length of the CDR3 is 13 residues. V lost 3 bases and J lost 5; bases outside the gene matches: 3. In germline, CDR1 is MGHRA, CDR2 YSYEKL. The CDR3 DNA sequence: TGCGCCAGCAGCCACTCACTAGCGGACGAGCAGTACTTC. Encoded protein: CASSHSLADEQYF.

This chain joins TRBV6-6 and TRBJ2-2; 11 bases fit TRBD2. The CDR3 consists of 16 residues. The V and J ends lost 0 bases and 7 bases, in that order; junction bases with no gene match: 4. Germline V gene data show CDR1 as MNHNY and CDR2 as SVGAGI (reference sequence). The CDR3 loop reads CASSYSTGTSGGELFF. CDR3 nucleotide sequence: TGTGCCAGCAGTTACTCGACAGGGACTAGCGGCGGGGAGCTGTTTTTT.

This clone was found a few times. The gene calls are TRBV14 and TRBJ1-1, with no clear D. CDR1 and CDR2 (germline): SGHDN, FVKESK. The V end lost 0 bases, the J end lost 0 bases, and 8 bases lay between the germline ends. The CDR3 totals 15 residues. The CDR3 DNA reads as TGTGCCAGCAGCCAAGAAGCACGCTTGAACACTGAAGCTTTCTTT. It translates to CASSQEARLNTEAFF.

This chain joins TRBV28 and TRBJ1-5, with D possibly being TRBD1 (6 bases). Trimming removed 4 bases at V and 4 bases at J, with 11 bases between. CDR1 and CDR2 (germline): MDHEN, SYDVKM. This CDR3 is built from 14 residues. CDR3 in amino acids: CASSSPQGNQPQHF. Here the CDR3 DNA reads TGTGCCAGCAGTTCCCCCCAGGGGAATCAGCCCCAGCATTTT.

This sequence joins TRBV6-6 and TRBJ2-1; D gene uncertain. Trimming stripped 5 bases from V and 7 bases from J, with 18 bases between. This CDR3 region has 15 residues. The germline CDR1 and CDR2 sequences are MNHNY and SVGAGI (reference sequence). The CDR3 bases are TGTGCCAGCAGTCCCTTGTTACCCTCTGAGAATGAGCAGTTCTTC. It specifies CASSPLLPSENEQFF.

The genes are TRBV28 and TRBJ1-2, with TRBD1 matching 9 bases. Trimming cost V 6 bases and J 3 bases; bases outside gene matches: 8. CDR3 length equals 15 residues. Germline CDR1 is MDHEN and CDR2 is SYDVKM. This chain's CDR3 is CASRLPQGAYYGYTF. CDR3 sequence (DNA): TGTGCCAGCAGGCTACCACAGGGGGCGTACTATGGCTACACCTTC.